These 15 T cell receptor beta chains share one sample of origin, sequenced in a study of T cell changes during pregnancy in multiple sclerosis. TCRdb's table, derived via immunoSEQ multiplex PCR, lists solely in-frame clones and lacks some. The sample has tens of thousands of clones; over 75% are singletons. The material was CD4+ T cells from peripheral blood mononuclear cells, obtained before pregnancy. The receptors shown here come from a female donor with multiple sclerosis, enrolled in a pregnancy study.

The chain recombines TRBV5-1 with TRBJ1-5, with D possibly TRBD1 on 6 matching bases. Looked up from germline, CDR1 is SGHRS and CDR2 is YFSETQ. Between the trimmed V and J ends, which lost 7 bases and 15 bases, there was a span of 23 bases. This CDR3 is built from 13 residues. DNA for the CDR3: TGCGCCAGCTCCCGAGGGGGGGACTCATCGTTGCATTTT. This sequence encodes CASSRGGDSSLHF.

This clone has only one observation. This sequence joins TRBV25-1 and TRBJ1-1; no reliable D call. Germline V gene data show CDR1 as MGHDK and CDR2 as SYGVNS. Trimming shortened V by 2 bases and J by 1 base, and 11 bases separated the two germline ends. The CDR3 is 15 amino acids. CDR3 in amino acids: CASSEVGLRNTEAFF. CDR3 bases: TGTGCCAGCAGTGAAGTTGGGCTCCGGAACACTGAAGCTTTCTTT.

V usage is TRBV2 and J usage is TRBJ2-7; D is uncertain. The CDR3 runs 13 residues. Trimming pared 1 base from V and 3 bases from J, leaving 7 bases between. From germline, CDR1 is SNHLY and CDR2 FYNNEI. The CDR3 DNA reads TGTGCCAGCAGTGAAGATCACATCTACGAGCAGTACTTC. The encoded protein is CASSEDHIYEQYF.

The rearrangement uses TRBV5-1 and TRBJ1-1, with 12 bases aligning to TRBD1. The V gene's germline CDR1 is SGHRS and CDR2 YFSETQ. Trimming took 3 bases from V and 4 from J; bases not matched to a gene: 7. CDR3 size: 16 residues. The CDR3 loop is CASSSGTGGAGTEAFF. The CDR3 DNA follows: TGCGCCAGCAGCTCCGGGACAGGGGGCGCAGGCACTGAAGCTTTCTTT.

The sample holds a few counts of this clone. The J gene is TRBJ1-1, the V gene TRBV7-9; D uncertain. Trimming removed 5 bases at V and 4 bases at J, with 17 bases between. This CDR3 contains 15 residues. The germline CDR1 and CDR2 sequences are SEHNR and FQNEAQ (reference sequence). CDR3 coding DNA: TGTGCCAGCAGCCATTCGACCGGGGAGGGCACTGAAGCTTTCTTT. It translates to CASSHSTGEGTEAFF.

The count of this clone is one. This chain connects TRBV7-2 to TRBJ2-1, with TRBD2 identical over 14 bases. This CDR3 spans 17 amino acids. Germline CDR1 and CDR2: SGHTA and FQGNSA. The ends lost 4 bases at V and 13 bases at J; junction bases unmatched: 15. This CDR3 is CASSSDSGTSGRLSQFF. The CDR3 bases are TGTGCCAGCAGCTCCGATTCTGGGACTAGCGGGAGACTTTCTCAGTTCTTC.

The rearrangement uses TRBV7-9 and TRBJ2-5, with 8 positions matching TRBD2. This CDR3 region has 15 residues. Germline values: CDR1 SEHNR, CDR2 FQNEAQ (reference sequence). Trimming cost V 3 bases and J 2 bases; bases outside gene matches: 5. CDR3 in DNA: TGTGCCAGCAGCTTTGGGGCGGGGGGTCAAGAGACCCAGTACTTC. Protein sequence: CASSFGAGGQETQYF.

The chain employs TRBV4-1 and TRBJ2-7, with 7 bases matching TRBD2. The CDR3 sequence is 15 residues long. CDR1 and CDR2 (germline): MGHRA, YSYEKL. V was clipped by 5 bases and J by 3 bases; unmatched bases: 10. In DNA form, the CDR3 reads TGCGCCAGCAGCTCGCGGGAGAGAGGGTTCTACGAGCAGTACTTC. Protein: CASSSRERGFYEQYF.

The chain carries TRBV19 and TRBJ1-2; a possible D gene is TRBD1 (6 bases). CDR1 and CDR2 from the germline V gene are LNHDA and SQIVND (reference sequence). V gave up 8 bases and J gave up 7 bases, with 26 bases separating them. The CDR3 is made up of 16 amino acids. CDR3 bases: TGTGCCAGTCAATCCCGGGAGCGGGGGCTTGGAGGTGGCTACACCTTC. Translating it yields CASQSRERGLGGGYTF.

The rearrangement uses TRBV2 and TRBJ2-5, with 9 bases fitting TRBD2. The CDR3 is 15 residues long. V was pared by 3 bases and J by 4 bases, with 6 bases of the junction left unmatched. Germline V gene data show CDR1 as SNHLY and CDR2 as FYNNEI. This CDR3 reads CASSETSGRRETQYF. Written as DNA, the CDR3 is TGTGCCAGCAGTGAGACTAGCGGTAGGCGAGAGACCCAGTACTTC.

The V call is TRBV7-2, the J call TRBJ1-1; D perhaps matches TRBD1 (5 bases). The CDR3 spans 14 residues. Germline V lookup: CDR1 SGHTA, CDR2 FQGNSA. The ends were cut back, 5 bases at V and 1 base at J, with 11 bases in the middle. CDR3 sequence: CASSAGRGNTEAFF. CDR3 sequence (DNA): TGTGCCAGCAGCGCGGGACGGGGGAACACTGAAGCTTTCTTT.

The chain joins TRBV28 to TRBJ2-7; 9 nucleotides align to TRBD2. The CDR3 extends over 14 amino acids. The germline CDR1 and CDR2 sequences are MDHEN and SYDVKM. V shed 3 bases, J shed 4 bases, and the junction held 4 bases outside the gene matches. In nucleotides, the CDR3 is TGTGCCAGCAGTTTTGCTAGCGGGATGTACGAGCAGTACTTC. This sequence encodes CASSFASGMYEQYF.

Written as DNA, the CDR3 is TGTGCCAGCAGTTCGGCAGGGGGCTTCTATGGCTACACCTTC. This sequence encodes CASSSAGGFYGYTF. The chain combines TRBV28 with TRBJ1-2, with TRBD1 matching 8 bases. Germline V gene lookup returns CDR1 MDHEN and CDR2 SYDVKM. The CDR3 sequence is 14 residues long. The J segment lost 4 bases and the V segment lost 4 bases, leaving 5 bases of the junction unmatched.

The CDR3 protein is CASSSYRDSLNEQFF. The CDR3 nucleotides are TGTGCCAGTAGTAGTTACCGGGACTCTCTAAATGAGCAGTTCTTC. The V and J genes are TRBV19 and TRBJ2-1; perhaps TRBD2 as D (6 bases). Germline CDR1 and CDR2: LNHDA and SQIVND (reference sequence). The ends were cut back, 4 bases at V and 7 bases at J, with 17 bases in the middle. This CDR3 comprises 15 residues. Based on the CDR3 plus reference TRBV19 and TRBJ2-1, the full variable domain is DGGITQSPKYLFRKEGQNVTLSCEQNLNHDAMYWYRQDPGQGLRLIYYSQIVNDFQKGDIAEGYSVSREKKESFPLTVTSAQKNPTAFYLCASSSYRDSLNEQFFGPGTRLTVL.

This rearrangement joins TRBV19 to TRBJ2-1, with D perhaps matching TRBD2 (5 bases). CDR3 length: 13 amino acids. Trimming pared 6 bases from V and 10 bases from J, leaving 16 bases between. Per germline, CDR1 LNHDA and CDR2 SQIVND (reference sequence). CDR3: CASRVSGEEEQFF. The CDR3, as DNA: TGTGCCAGTAGGGTCAGCGGAGAGGAAGAGCAGTTCTTC.